This TCR beta chain was identified during a study of blood T cells in healthy people across ages. Study results and limitations: Researchers deemed the diversity estimates from one million T cells underestimates.

Next came a second PCR, run for roughly 7 to 12 cycles, which used a sample-barcoded 5' primer along with a J-beta primer mix. TCRdb reprocessed the 5' RACE reads with MiXCR, giving one entry per CDR3 protein. Among 450,000 to 700,000 distinct CDR3 sequences listed, 27% were seen once. This clonotype was seen only a few times. The antigen remains unidentified. V shed 5 bases and J shed 0 bases, with 10 bases lying between them. The CDR3 has 14 amino acids. Germline CDR1 reads SEHNR; CDR2 reads FQNEAQ (reference sequence). The J gene is TRBJ1-1, the V gene TRBV7-9; D not resolved. Sequenced: blood. The clonotype originates from a woman in her seventies in good health. The CDR3 spells CASSPDGLNTEAFF. The CDR3, as DNA: TGTGCCAGCAGCCCGGACGGTTTGAACACTGAAGCTTTCTTT.